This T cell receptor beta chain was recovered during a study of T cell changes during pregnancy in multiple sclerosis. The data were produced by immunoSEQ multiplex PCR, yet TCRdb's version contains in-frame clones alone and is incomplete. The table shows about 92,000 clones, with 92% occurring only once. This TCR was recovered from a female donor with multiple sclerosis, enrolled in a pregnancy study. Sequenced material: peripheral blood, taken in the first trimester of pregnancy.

CDR3 amino acids: CSVAPSHNYGYTF. As DNA, the CDR3 is TGCAGCGTTGCTCCAAGCCACAACTATGGCTACACCTTC. The rearrangement uses TRBV29-1 and TRBJ1-2; D is ambiguous. CDR3 length: 13 residues. V was clipped by 4 bases and J by 2 bases, with 11 bases between them. Per germline, CDR1 SQVTM and CDR2 ANQGSEA.